The 30 T cell receptor beta chains given below trace back to one sample, sequenced in a study of shared clonotypes between healthy human individuals. The data were produced by immunoSEQ multiplex PCR, yet TCRdb's version contains in-frame clones alone and is incomplete. The data contain 300,000 to 400,000 clones, more than 75% of them singletons. The sequencing input was memory CD8+ T cells sorted from blood. Subset specified: CD45RO+ cells pooled with CCR7-negative TemRA cells. These TCRs come from a man in his late teens or twenties in good health.

The V call is TRBV5-5, the J call TRBJ1-5, with D unclear. In germline, CDR1 is SGHKS, CDR2 YYEKEE (reference sequence). The V end was cut by 1 base, the J end by 0 bases, with 8 bases between. CDR3 length: 15 residues. In DNA form, the CDR3 reads TGTGCCAGCAGCTTGCGCCAGTATAGCAATCAGCCCCAGCATTTT. Protein product: CASSLRQYSNQPQHF.

The chain carries TRBV5-1 and TRBJ2-7; a possible D gene is TRBD2 (6 bases). V lost 4 bases, J lost 7 bases, and 15 bases lay in between. CDR3 length: 13 amino acids. In germline, CDR1 is SGHRS, CDR2 YFSETQ. CDR3 protein: CASSPLEGREQYF. The CDR3 DNA sequence: TGCGCCAGCAGCCCCTTGGAGGGGCGGGAGCAGTACTTC.

The chain carries TRBV19 and TRBJ2-7, with D perhaps given as TRBD1 or TRBD2 (5 bases each). The germline V and J ends were trimmed by 3 bases and 5 bases, with 11 bases remaining between them. This CDR3 contains 13 residues. The germline CDR1 and CDR2 sequences are LNHDA and SQIVND (reference sequence). The CDR3 sequence is CASSISGSNEQYF. The CDR3 region has the DNA TGTGCCAGTAGTATTTCAGGGAGCAACGAGCAGTACTTC.

This clone has just a few counts. This chain joins TRBV5-4 and TRBJ1-1; D not resolved. Per germline, CDR1 SGHNT and CDR2 YYREEE (reference sequence). Trimming cost V 5 bases and J 6 bases, with 14 bases left between them. There are 13 residues in the CDR3. Here the CDR3 reads CASRYSGGAEAFF. Here the CDR3 DNA reads TGTGCCAGCAGATATTCAGGTGGCGCTGAAGCTTTCTTT.

The chain uses TRBV7-9 and TRBJ1-2, with 9 nucleotides matching TRBD1. This CDR3 comprises 11 residues. V was pared by 5 bases and J by 12 bases, with 4 bases of the junction left unmatched. The germline gives CDR1 SEHNR, CDR2 FQNEAQ (reference sequence). The CDR3 region has the DNA TGTGCCAGCAGCAAAGGACAGGGGAACACCTTC. Residues: CASSKGQGNTF.

The chain links TRBV5-4 to TRBJ1-1; D gene uncertain. CDR3 length: 15 residues. V was cut by 5 bases and J by 4 bases, with 18 bases left in between. Per the germline V gene, CDR1 is SGHNT and CDR2 is YYREEE (reference sequence). The CDR3 loop reads CASRDLVEGSTEAFF. CDR3 DNA: TGTGCCAGCAGGGATTTGGTGGAAGGTAGCACTGAAGCTTTCTTT.

The chain carries TRBV6-5 and TRBJ2-1, with 7 nucleotides matching TRBD2. The J segment lost 0 bases and the V segment lost 11 bases, leaving 7 bases of the junction unmatched. Germline loops: CDR1 MNHEY, CDR2 SVGAGI. CDR3 length: 14 amino acids. The CDR3 loop is CAGRGSSSYNEQFF. Written as DNA, the CDR3 is TGTGCCGGGCGGGGGTCGAGCTCCTACAATGAGCAGTTCTTC.

On this clone: Other DNA sequences in the same sample also yield this CDR3. The chain couples TRBV13 to TRBJ2-7; no clear D gene. CDR3 length equals 14 residues. Per the germline V gene, CDR1 is PRHDT and CDR2 is FYEKMQ (reference sequence). The V end was cut by 0 bases, the J end by 0 bases, with 6 bases between. The CDR3 DNA sequence: TGTGCCAGCAGCTTAGGCGGAAGCTCCTACGAGCAGTACTTC. This gives the protein CASSLGGSSYEQYF.

The V and J genes are TRBV5-8 and TRBJ1-1, with D unresolved. Germline CDR1 reads SGHTS; CDR2 reads YDEGEE. The CDR3 runs to 13 residues. Trimming stripped 0 bases from V and 0 bases from J, with 3 bases between. The CDR3 nucleotides read TGTGCCAGCAGCTTGGTTATGAACACTGAAGCTTTCTTT. It codes for CASSLVMNTEAFF.

The CDR3 loop reads CASSGQGCYGYTF. As DNA, the CDR3 is TGTGCCAGCAGCGGACAGGGCTGTTATGGCTACACCTTC. The genes are TRBV21-1 and TRBJ1-2; the table's D call of TRBD1 was not tested on the DNA. TRBV21-1 represents a pseudogene. The CDR3 is 13 amino acids.

The rearrangement links TRBV5-6 to TRBJ1-5; D is uncertain. There are 15 residues in the CDR3. Germline V CDR1 and CDR2: SGHDT, YYEEEE. V shed 0 bases and J shed 0 bases, with 7 bases lying between them. Here the CDR3 DNA reads TGTGCCAGCAGCTTGGCGGGATATAGCAATCAGCCCCAGCATTTT. It translates to CASSLAGYSNQPQHF.

This clone was detected only once. The chain links TRBV13 to TRBJ1-6, with TRBD1 matching over 8 bases. The CDR3 covers 17 residues. V lost 5 bases to trimming and J lost 7 bases; unmatched junction nucleotides: 13. Germline CDR1 reads PRHDT; CDR2 reads FYEKMQ (reference sequence). Here the CDR3 reads CASSLRGRGTGNSPLHF. The DNA of the CDR3 is TGTGCCAGCAGCCTCAGGGGGCGCGGGACGGGGAATTCACCCCTCCACTTT.

V and J are TRBV6-6 and TRBJ2-1; TRBD2 matches 8 bases. CDR1 and CDR2 (germline): MNHNY, SVGAGI (reference sequence). Trimming removed 0 bases from V and 6 bases from J; junction bases left unmatched: 7. The CDR3 has 16 amino acids. The CDR3 nucleotides read TGTGCCAGCAGTTACTCGACCTCGGGAGGGTCCAATGAGCAGTTCTTC. It specifies CASSYSTSGGSNEQFF.

The chain joins TRBV28 to TRBJ1-2, with D possibly matching TRBD1 (5 bases). Trimming took off 2 bases at V and 5 bases at J, with 9 bases between the two ends. The CDR3 consists of 13 residues. Germline assignment: CDR1 MDHEN and CDR2 SYDVKM. The CDR3 region is CASSLPGSYGYTF. The CDR3 nucleotides are TGTGCCAGCAGTTTACCAGGGTCTTATGGCTACACCTTC.

The chain has TRBV4-3 and TRBJ1-2; TRBD1 matches 10 bases. CDR1 is LGHNA and CDR2 is YSLEER in the germline V gene. The CDR3 has 18 residues. V dropped 0 bases and J dropped 7; count of bases not matched to a gene: 14. The CDR3 coding sequence is TGCGCCAGCAGCCAAGATACCATCGGGACAGGGGCCCCACGTGGCTACACCTTC. Amino acids: CASSQDTIGTGAPRGYTF.

V usage is TRBV21-1 and J usage is TRBJ2-1; whether TRBD2, the table's D call, matches the DNA was not checked. TRBV21-1 constitutes a pseudogene. The CDR3 totals 13 residues. The CDR3 sequence: CASSKGGDNEQFF. The DNA for the CDR3 is TGTGCCAGCAGCAAAGGCGGGGACAATGAGCAGTTCTTC.

The table lists this clone with a count of one. The chain links TRBV5-1 to TRBJ2-7; 9 bases fit TRBD1. The CDR3 consists of 15 residues. Germline V gives CDR1 SGHRS, CDR2 YFSETQ. The trim removed 3 bases at V and 4 bases at J, leaving 8 bases unmatched. For the CDR3, the DNA is TGCGCCAGCAGCTGGGTCGGGACAGGGAATTACGAGCAGTACTTC. Translating it yields CASSWVGTGNYEQYF.

This rearrangement joins TRBV7-9 to TRBJ2-3; tentatively, D is TRBD1 (5 bases). V was shortened by 3 bases and J by 3 bases, with 13 bases between the two germline ends. Germline assignment: CDR1 SEHNR and CDR2 FQNEAQ (reference sequence). This CDR3 has 15 residues. The CDR3 region has the DNA TGTGCCAGCAGCTTTACAGGTTCGGAGACAGATACGCAGTATTTT. Translated: CASSFTGSETDTQYF.

The V call is TRBV25-1, the J call TRBJ2-5; D unclear. The CDR3 covers 12 residues. Trimming shortened V by 0 bases and J by 6 bases, and 5 bases separated the two germline ends. Germline lookup yields CDR1 MGHDK and CDR2 SYGVNS. CDR3 region: CASSEYLKTQYF. Here the CDR3 DNA reads TGTGCCAGCAGTGAATATCTGAAGACCCAGTACTTC.

This chain joins TRBV5-6 and TRBJ1-6, with a tentative D call TRBD1 (6 bases). Between the trimmed V and J ends, which lost 3 bases and 4 bases, there was a span of 14 bases. The CDR3 sequence is 16 residues long. Germline lookup yields CDR1 SGHDT and CDR2 YYEEEE. Here the CDR3 reads CASSSEGDSYNSPLHF. As DNA, the CDR3 is TGTGCCAGCAGCTCCGAGGGGGATTCTTATAATTCACCCCTCCACTTT.

The V and J genes are TRBV9 and TRBJ2-7, with D possibly TRBD2 on 5 matching bases. Deletions cut 1 base from V and 6 bases from J, with 17 bases between. The CDR3 totals 15 residues. The germline CDR1 and CDR2 sequences are SGDLS and YYNGEE. As DNA, the CDR3 is TGTGCCAGCAGCGTATCCGGGCAGTTGCGGGCCGAGCAGTACTTC. Translation: CASSVSGQLRAEQYF.

V and J are TRBV19 and TRBJ1-4, with D possibly being TRBD1 (5 bases). The CDR3 consists of 13 residues. Germline-derived CDR1 and CDR2 are LNHDA and SQIVND (reference sequence). Trimming took off 5 bases at V and 12 bases at J, with 16 bases between the two ends. CDR3 loop: CASSVGSIGELFF. CDR3 nucleotides: TGTGCCAGTAGTGTGGGATCTATAGGGGAACTGTTTTTT.

This clone was detected ten times or more. The rearrangement joins TRBV2 to TRBJ2-2, with 10 bases that match TRBD2. The ends lost 6 bases at V and 4 bases at J; junction bases unmatched: 8. Germline V gene lookup returns CDR1 SNHLY and CDR2 FYNNEI. The CDR3 runs to 16 residues. CDR3: CASSVPTSGVTGELFF. Written as DNA, the CDR3 is TGTGCCAGCAGCGTCCCCACTAGCGGGGTCACCGGGGAGCTGTTTTTT.

This sequence joins TRBV27 and TRBJ2-7; 8 bases align to TRBD1. The CDR3 spans 16 residues. J gave up 2 bases and V 4 bases, and 10 bases lay outside the gene matches. Germline V CDR1 and CDR2: MNHEY, SMNVEV (reference sequence). CDR3 coding DNA: TGTGCCAGCAGTTCAATCGCCGGGACAGGAGCCTACGAGCAGTACTTC. This sequence encodes CASSSIAGTGAYEQYF.

This chain joins TRBV23-1 and TRBJ1-5, with TRBD1 matching 9 bases. TRBV23-1 is labeled an ORF, and its function is uncertain. Trimming took 6 bases from V and 0 from J; bases not matched to a gene: 12. The CDR3 length is 18 residues. The CDR3: CASRDLQGAHASNQPQHF. The CDR3 DNA is TGCGCCAGCAGAGACTTACAGGGGGCTCATGCTAGCAATCAGCCCCAGCATTTT.

The rearrangement links TRBV7-9 to TRBJ2-3; D is uncertain. Trimming left V 2 bases short and J 0 bases short, with 9 bases between. There are 15 residues in the CDR3. Per germline, CDR1 SEHNR and CDR2 FQNEAQ (reference sequence). Written as DNA, the CDR3 is TGTGCCAGCAGCTTAATGGCTGTTAGCACAGATACGCAGTATTTT. It specifies CASSLMAVSTDTQYF.

V is TRBV5-6 and J is TRBJ2-7; no reliable D call. V lost 2 bases, J lost 6 bases, and 9 bases lay in between. Per germline, CDR1 SGHDT and CDR2 YYEEEE. This CDR3 contains 12 residues. The CDR3 is CASSFGLGEQYF. The CDR3 DNA reads as TGTGCCAGCAGCTTTGGGTTGGGCGAGCAGTACTTC.

V is TRBV14 and J is TRBJ1-1; the match to TRBD1 covers 9 bases. The CDR3 runs 14 residues. Trimming cost V 5 bases and J 5 bases; bases outside gene matches: 6. The germline V gene has CDR1 SGHDN and CDR2 FVKESK. In nucleotides, the CDR3 is TGTGCCAGCAGCTTGGGACAGGGTATGACTGAAGCTTTCTTT. Its protein product is CASSLGQGMTEAFF.

The genes are TRBV10-2 and TRBJ2-3; weak D call: TRBD2 (6 bases). Per the germline V gene, CDR1 is WSHSY and CDR2 is SAAADI. The CDR3 length is 16 residues. Trimming shortened V by 4 bases and J by 4 bases, and 18 bases separated the two germline ends. In DNA form, the CDR3 reads TGCGCCAGCAGTGGCCGCGGGCTAGCGAATGCAGATACGCAGTATTTT. Translation gives CASSGRGLANADTQYF.

This CDR3 reads CASSTRTGPIEQYF. In nucleotides, the CDR3 is TGTGCCAGCAGCACCCGGACAGGACCAATCGAGCAGTACTTC. This chain links TRBV7-9 with TRBJ2-7; the match to TRBD1 covers 7 bases. Unmatched junction bases numbered 10, after V lost 5 bases and J lost 6 bases. The CDR3 extends over 14 amino acids. Germline values: CDR1 SEHNR, CDR2 FQNEAQ (reference sequence).